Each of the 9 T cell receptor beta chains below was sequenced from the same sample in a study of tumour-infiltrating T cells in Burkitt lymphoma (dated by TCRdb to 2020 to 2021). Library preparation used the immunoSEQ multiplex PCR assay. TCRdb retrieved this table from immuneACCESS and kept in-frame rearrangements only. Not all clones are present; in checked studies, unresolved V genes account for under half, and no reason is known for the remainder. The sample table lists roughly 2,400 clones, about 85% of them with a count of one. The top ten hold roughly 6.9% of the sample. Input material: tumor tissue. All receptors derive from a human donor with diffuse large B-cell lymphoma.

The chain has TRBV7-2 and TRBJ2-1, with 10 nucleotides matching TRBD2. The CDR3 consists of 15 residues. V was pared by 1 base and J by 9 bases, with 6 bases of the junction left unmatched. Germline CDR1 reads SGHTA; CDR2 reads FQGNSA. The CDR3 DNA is TGTGCCAGCAGCTTAGGGCTAGCGGGGGTCTTTGAGCAGTTCTTC. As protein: CASSLGLAGVFEQFF.

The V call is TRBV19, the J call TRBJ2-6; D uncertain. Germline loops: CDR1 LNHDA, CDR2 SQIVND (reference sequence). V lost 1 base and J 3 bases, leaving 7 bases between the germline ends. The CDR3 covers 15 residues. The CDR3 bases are TGTGCCAGTAGTATAGGGGGTAGTGGGGCCAACGTCCTGACTTTC. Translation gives CASSIGGSGANVLTF.

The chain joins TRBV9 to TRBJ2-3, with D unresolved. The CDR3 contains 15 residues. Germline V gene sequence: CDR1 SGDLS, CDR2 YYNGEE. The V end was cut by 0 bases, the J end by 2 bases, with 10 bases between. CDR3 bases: TGTGCCAGCAGCGTAGGGTTGGGGATCACAGATACGCAGTATTTT. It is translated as CASSVGLGITDTQYF.

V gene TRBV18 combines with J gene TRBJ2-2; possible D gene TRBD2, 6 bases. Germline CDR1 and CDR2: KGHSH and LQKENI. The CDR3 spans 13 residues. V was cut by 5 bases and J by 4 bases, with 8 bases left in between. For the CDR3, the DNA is TGTGCCAGCTCATCCGGGAGCACCGGGGAGCTGTTTTTT. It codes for CASSSGSTGELFF.

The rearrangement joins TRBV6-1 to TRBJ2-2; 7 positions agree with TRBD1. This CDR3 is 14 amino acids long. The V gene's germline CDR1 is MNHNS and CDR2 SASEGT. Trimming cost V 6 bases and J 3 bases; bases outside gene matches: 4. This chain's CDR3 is CASSEQGYTGELFF. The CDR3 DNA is TGTGCCAGCAGCGAACAGGGGTACACCGGGGAGCTGTTTTTT.

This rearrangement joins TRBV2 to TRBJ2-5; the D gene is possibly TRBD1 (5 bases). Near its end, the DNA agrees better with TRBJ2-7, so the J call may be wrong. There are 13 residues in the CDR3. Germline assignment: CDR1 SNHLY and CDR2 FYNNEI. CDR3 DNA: TGTGCCAGCAGCGCAGGGTGGATCTACGAGCAGTACTTC. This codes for CASSAGWIYEQYF.

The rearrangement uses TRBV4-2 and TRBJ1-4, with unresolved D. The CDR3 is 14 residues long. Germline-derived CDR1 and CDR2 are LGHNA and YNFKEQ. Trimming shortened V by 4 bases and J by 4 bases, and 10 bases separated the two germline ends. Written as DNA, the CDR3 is TGTGCCAGCAGCCTGAGACCAAATAATGAAAAACTGTTTTTT. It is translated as CASSLRPNNEKLFF.

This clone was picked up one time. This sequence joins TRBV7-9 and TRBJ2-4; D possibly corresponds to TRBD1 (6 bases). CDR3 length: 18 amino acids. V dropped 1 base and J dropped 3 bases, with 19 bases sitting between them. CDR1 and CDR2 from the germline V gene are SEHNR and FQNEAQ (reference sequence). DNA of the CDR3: TGTGCCAGCAGCTTAGATCGAGTTGTGACAGGAGTCAAAAACATTCAGTACTTC. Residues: CASSLDRVVTGVKNIQYF.

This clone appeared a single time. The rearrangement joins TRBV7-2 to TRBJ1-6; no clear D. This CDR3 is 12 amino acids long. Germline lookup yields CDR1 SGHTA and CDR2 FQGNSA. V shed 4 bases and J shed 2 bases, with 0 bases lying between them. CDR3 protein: CASSSYNSPLHF. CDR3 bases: TGTGCCAGCAGCTCCTATAATTCACCCCTCCACTTT. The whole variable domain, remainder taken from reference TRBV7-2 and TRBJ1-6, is GAGVSQSPSNKVTEKGKDVELRCDPISGHTALYWYRQSLGQGLEFLIYFQGNSAPDKSGLPSDRFSAERTGGSVSTLTIQRTQQEDSAVYLCASSSYNSPLHFGNGTRLTVT.